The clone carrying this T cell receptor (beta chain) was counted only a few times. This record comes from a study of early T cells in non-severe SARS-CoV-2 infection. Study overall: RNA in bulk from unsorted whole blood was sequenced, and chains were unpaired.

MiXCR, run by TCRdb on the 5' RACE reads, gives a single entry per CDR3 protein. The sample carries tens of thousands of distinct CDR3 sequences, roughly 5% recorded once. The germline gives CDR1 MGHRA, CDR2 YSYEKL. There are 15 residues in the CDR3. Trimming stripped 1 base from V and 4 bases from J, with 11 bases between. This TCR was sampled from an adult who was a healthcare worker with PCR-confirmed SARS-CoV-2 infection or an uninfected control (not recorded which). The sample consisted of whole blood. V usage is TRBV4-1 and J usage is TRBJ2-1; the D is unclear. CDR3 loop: CASSQGEGPYNEQFF. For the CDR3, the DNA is TGCGCCAGCAGCCAAGGGGAAGGACCATACAATGAGCAGTTCTTC.